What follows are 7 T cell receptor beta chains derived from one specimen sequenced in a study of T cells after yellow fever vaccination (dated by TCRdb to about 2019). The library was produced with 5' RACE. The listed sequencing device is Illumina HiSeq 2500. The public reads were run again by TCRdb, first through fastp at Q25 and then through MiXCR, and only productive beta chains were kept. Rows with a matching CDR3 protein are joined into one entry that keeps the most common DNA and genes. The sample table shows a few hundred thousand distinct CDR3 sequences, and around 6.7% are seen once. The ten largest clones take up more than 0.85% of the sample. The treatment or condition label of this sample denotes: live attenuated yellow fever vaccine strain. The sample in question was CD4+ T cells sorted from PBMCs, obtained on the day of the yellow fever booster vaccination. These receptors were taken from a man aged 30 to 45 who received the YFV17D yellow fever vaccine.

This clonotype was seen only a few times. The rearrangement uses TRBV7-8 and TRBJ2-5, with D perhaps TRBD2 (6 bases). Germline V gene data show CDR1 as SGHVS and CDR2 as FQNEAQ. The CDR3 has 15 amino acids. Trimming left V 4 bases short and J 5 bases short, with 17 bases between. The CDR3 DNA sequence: TGTGCCAGCAGCTCCCCCCACGGGGGAGTGGAGACCCAGTACTTC. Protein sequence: CASSSPHGGVETQYF.

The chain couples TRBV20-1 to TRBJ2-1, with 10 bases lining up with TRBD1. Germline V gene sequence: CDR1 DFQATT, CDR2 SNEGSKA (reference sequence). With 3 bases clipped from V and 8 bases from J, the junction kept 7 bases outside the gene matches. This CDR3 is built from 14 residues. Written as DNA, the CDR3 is TGCAGTGCTAGCTCGGGACAGGGGCACGATGAGCAGTTCTTC. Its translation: CSASSGQGHDEQFF.

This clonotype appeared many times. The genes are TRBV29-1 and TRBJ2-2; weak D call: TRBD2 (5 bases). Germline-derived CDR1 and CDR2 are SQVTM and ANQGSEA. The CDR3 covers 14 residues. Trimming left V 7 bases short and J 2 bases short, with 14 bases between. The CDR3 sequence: CSAYRGQNTGELFF. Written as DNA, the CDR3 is TGCAGCGCTTACAGAGGGCAAAACACCGGGGAGCTGTTTTTT.

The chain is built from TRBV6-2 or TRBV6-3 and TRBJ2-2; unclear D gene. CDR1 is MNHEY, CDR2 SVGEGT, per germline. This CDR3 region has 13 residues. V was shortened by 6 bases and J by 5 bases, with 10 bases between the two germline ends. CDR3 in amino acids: CASREDGTGELFF. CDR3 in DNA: TGTGCCAGCAGGGAAGATGGGACCGGGGAGCTGTTTTTT.

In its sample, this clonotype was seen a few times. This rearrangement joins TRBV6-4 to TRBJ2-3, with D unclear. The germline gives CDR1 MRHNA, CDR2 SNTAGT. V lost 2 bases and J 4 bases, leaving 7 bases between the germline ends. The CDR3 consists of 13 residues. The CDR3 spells CASSDRVSDTQYF. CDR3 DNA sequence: TGTGCCAGCAGTGACAGGGTTTCAGATACGCAGTATTTT.

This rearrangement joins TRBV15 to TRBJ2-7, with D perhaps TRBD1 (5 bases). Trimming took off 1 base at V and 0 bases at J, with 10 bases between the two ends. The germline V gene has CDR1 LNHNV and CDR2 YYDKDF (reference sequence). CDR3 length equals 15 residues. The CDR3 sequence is CATSRVRGTSYEQYF. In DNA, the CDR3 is TGTGCCACCAGCAGAGTAAGGGGCACCTCCTACGAGCAGTACTTC.

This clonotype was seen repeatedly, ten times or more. CDR3: CASSLGAGEQFF. As DNA, the CDR3 is TGTGCCAGCAGCTTAGGAGCGGGGGAGCAGTTCTTC. The chain carries TRBV7-2 and TRBJ2-1; the match to TRBD2 covers 7 bases. J was trimmed by 10 bases and V by 1 base; bases with no gene match: 1. This CDR3 region has 12 residues. The germline gives CDR1 SGHTA, CDR2 FQGNSA.